The TCR beta chain under discussion was sequenced for a study of T cell changes during pregnancy in multiple sclerosis. Assay: immunoSEQ multiplex PCR; the TCRdb copy retains only in-frame clones and omits some. Found here are tens of thousands of clones, about 89% of them singletons; the top ten hold around 0.5%. Trimming pared 0 bases from V and 5 bases from J, leaving 13 bases between. This CDR3 has 15 residues. Germline assignment: CDR1 MGHRA and CDR2 YSYEKL. The sample was CD4+ T cells from peripheral blood mononuclear cells, taken in the first trimester of pregnancy. The chain links TRBV4-1 to TRBJ1-1, with D tentatively TRBD1 (5 bases). The receptor's source is a female donor with multiple sclerosis, enrolled in a pregnancy study. CDR3 sequence (DNA): TGCGCCAGCAGCCAAGAAGCGGGGCGGCGGACTGAAGCTTTCTTT. Its translation is CASSQEAGRRTEAFF.